This entry lists 2 T cell receptor beta chains sequenced from one sample in a study of chemoradiotherapy in HPV16-positive cancers. The assay was immunoSEQ multiplex PCR, and TCRdb's table has in-frame clones only and misses some. The sample has approximately 12,000 clones, 50% to 75% seen once. Sample collection was performed from a patient who underwent chemoradiotherapy. The receptor set was obtained from a human donor with HPV-associated anogenital cancer.

Only one count was recorded for this clone. J is TRBJ1-3 and V is TRBV6-1, with D unclear. Trimming left V 10 bases short and J 4 bases short, with 14 bases between. The CDR3 is 13 residues long. Germline-derived CDR1 and CDR2 are MNHNS and SASEGT. In DNA, the CDR3 is TGTGCCACCACCATGACCCGGGGAAACACCATATATTTT. Translated: CATTMTRGNTIYF.

This clone showed up just a few times. The rearrangement uses TRBV28 and TRBJ1-3; D not certain. CDR3 length: 11 amino acids. V lost 3 bases and J 8 bases, leaving 5 bases between the germline ends. Germline V gives CDR1 MDHEN, CDR2 SYDVKM. The CDR3 DNA is TGTGCCAGCAGTTTCTCCTACACCATATATTTT. Its translation is CASSFSYTIYF.